This TCR beta chain is drawn from a study of T cells after yellow fever vaccination. For the study at large: Low-cell-number fractions were prepared with SMART-Seq v4 Ultra Low Input.

The CDR3 totals 12 residues. Trimming took off 3 bases at V and 14 bases at J, with 14 bases between the two ends. Germline V gene sequence: CDR1 GTSNPN, CDR2 SVGIG (reference sequence). This clonotype was seen a few times. The antigen remains undetermined. The study's findings and limits: The booster response re-showed most primary clones: around 96% CD4, approximately 90% CD8. One caveat is that FACS-sorted repertoires could contain abundant clonotypes contaminating from the bulk population.

The TCR cDNA carried a universal primer site and UMIs from 5'RACE template switching. From the 5' RACE reads, TCRdb called clonotypes with MiXCR, one entry per CDR3 protein. The top ten hold around 24% of the sample, which has 300,000 to 400,000 distinct CDR3 sequences, 3% to 4.5% seen once. The sequence derives from a young man who received the YFV17D yellow fever vaccine. Sequencing used PBMCs, obtained 5 days after the yellow fever booster vaccination. The V gene is TRBV30, the J gene TRBJ1-6; D is uncertain. CDR3 loop: CAWSPQVPALHF. The CDR3 DNA follows: TGTGCCTGGAGCCCTCAAGTTCCGGCCCTCCACTTT.